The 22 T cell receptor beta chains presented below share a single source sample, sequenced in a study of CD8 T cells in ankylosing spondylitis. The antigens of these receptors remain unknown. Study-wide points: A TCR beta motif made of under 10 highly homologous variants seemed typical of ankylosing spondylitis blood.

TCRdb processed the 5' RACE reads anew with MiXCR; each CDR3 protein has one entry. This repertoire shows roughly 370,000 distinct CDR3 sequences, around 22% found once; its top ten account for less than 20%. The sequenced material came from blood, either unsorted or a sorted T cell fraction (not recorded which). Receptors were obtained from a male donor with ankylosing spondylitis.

CDR3 sequence reads: CASSAETIYEQYF. CDR3 in DNA: TGTGCCAGCAGTGCGGAAACAATCTACGAGCAGTACTTC. The rearrangement joins TRBV2 to TRBJ2-7; D is uncertain. The V end was cut by 4 bases, the J end by 3 bases, with 10 bases between. Germline V gene lookup returns CDR1 SNHLY and CDR2 FYNNEI. This CDR3 is 13 amino acids long.

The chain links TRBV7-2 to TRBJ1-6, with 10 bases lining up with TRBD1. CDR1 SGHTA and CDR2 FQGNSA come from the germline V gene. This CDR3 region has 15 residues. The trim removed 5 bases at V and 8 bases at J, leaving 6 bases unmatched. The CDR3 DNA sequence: TGTGCCAGCAGCCCGCGGACAGGGGGAGATTCACCCCTCCACTTT. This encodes CASSPRTGGDSPLHF.

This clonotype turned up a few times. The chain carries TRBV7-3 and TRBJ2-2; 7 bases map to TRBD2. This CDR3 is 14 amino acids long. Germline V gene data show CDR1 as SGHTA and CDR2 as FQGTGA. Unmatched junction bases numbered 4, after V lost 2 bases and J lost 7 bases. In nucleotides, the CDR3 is TGTGCCAGCAGCTTAGGGGGGGGTCGCGGGGAGCTGTTTTTT. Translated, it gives CASSLGGGRGELFF.

CDR3 residues: CASSWREGWETQYF. CDR3 nucleotide sequence: TGTGCCAGCAGCTGGCGGGAGGGCTGGGAGACCCAGTACTTC. The V and J genes are TRBV11-2 and TRBJ2-5; 9 bases fit TRBD2. Germline V gene data show CDR1 as SGHAT and CDR2 as FQNNGV. The ends lost 4 bases at V and 5 bases at J; junction bases unmatched: 5. The CDR3 covers 14 residues.

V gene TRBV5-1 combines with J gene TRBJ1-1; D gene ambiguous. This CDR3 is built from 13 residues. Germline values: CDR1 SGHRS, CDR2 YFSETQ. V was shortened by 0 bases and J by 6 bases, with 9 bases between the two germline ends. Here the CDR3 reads CASSLAVSAEAFF. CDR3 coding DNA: TGCGCCAGCAGCTTGGCAGTGAGCGCTGAAGCTTTCTTT.

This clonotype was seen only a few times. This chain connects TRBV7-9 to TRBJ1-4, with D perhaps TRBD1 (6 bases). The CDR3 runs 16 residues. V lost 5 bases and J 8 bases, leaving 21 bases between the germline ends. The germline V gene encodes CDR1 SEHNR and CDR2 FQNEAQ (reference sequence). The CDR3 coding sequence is TGTGCCAGCAGCCCCCGGTTGGGGGGGGCGGAAGAAAAACTGTTTTTT. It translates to CASSPRLGGAEEKLFF. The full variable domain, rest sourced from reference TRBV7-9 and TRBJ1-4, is DTGVSQNPRHKITKRGQNVTFRCDPISEHNRLYWYRQTLGQGPEFLTYFQNEAQLEKSRLLSDRFSAERPKGSFSTLEIQRTEQGDSAMYLCASSPRLGGAEEKLFFGSGTQLSVL.

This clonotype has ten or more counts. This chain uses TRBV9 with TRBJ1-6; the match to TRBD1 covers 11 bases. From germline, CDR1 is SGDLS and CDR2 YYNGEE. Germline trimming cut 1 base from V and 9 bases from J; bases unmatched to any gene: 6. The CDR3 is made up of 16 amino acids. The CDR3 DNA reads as TGTGCCAGCAGCGTATCGGGACAGGGGGTATCTTCACCCCTCCACTTT. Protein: CASSVSGQGVSSPLHF.

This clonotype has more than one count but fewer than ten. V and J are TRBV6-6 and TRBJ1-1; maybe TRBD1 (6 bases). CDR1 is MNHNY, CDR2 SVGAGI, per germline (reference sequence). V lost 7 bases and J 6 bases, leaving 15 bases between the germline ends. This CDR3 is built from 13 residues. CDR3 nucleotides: TGTGCCAGCAAACGCGGACAGTTCTCTGAAGCTTTCTTT. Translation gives CASKRGQFSEAFF.

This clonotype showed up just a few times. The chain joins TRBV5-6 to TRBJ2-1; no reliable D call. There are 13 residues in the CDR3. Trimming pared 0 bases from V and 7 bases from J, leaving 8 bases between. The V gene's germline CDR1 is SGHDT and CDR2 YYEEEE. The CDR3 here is CASSLVGLNEQFF. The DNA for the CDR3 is TGTGCCAGCAGCTTGGTAGGGTTGAATGAGCAGTTCTTC.

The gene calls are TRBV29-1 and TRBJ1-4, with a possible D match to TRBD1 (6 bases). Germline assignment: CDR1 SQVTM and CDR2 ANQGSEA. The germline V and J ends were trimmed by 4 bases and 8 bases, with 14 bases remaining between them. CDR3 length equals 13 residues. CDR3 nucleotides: TGCAGCGTTGGATACCGGGACAAAGAAAAACTGTTTTTT. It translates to CSVGYRDKEKLFF.

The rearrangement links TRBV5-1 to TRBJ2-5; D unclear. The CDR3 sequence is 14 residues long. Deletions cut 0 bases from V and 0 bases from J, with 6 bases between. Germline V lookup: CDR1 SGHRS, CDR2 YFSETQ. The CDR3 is CASSLEADQETQYF. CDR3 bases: TGCGCCAGCAGCTTGGAGGCGGACCAAGAGACCCAGTACTTC.

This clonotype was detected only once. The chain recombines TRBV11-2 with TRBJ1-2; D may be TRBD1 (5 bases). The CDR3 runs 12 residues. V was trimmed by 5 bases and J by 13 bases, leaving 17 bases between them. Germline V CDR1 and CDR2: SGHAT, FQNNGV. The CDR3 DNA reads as TGTGCCAGCAGCCCGGGGACGGTTAAGATCACCTTC. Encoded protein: CASSPGTVKITF. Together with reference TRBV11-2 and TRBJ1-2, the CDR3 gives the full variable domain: EAGVAQSPRYKIIEKRQSVAFWCNPISGHATLYWYQQILGQGPKLLIQFQNNGVVDDSQLPKDRFSAERLKGVDSTLKIQPAKLEDSAVYLCASSPGTVKITFGSGTRLTVV.

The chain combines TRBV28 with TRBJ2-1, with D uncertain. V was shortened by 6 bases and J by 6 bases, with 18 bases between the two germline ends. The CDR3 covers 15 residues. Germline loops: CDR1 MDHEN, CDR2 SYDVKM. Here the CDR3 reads CASSPGTTPINEQFF. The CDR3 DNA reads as TGTGCCAGCAGCCCCGGCACTACACCTATCAATGAGCAGTTCTTC.

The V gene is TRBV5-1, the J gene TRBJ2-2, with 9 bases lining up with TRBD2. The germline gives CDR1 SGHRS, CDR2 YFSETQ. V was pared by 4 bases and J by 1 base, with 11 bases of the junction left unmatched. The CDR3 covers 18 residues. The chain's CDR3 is CASSPRPAGGLNTGELFF. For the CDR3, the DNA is TGCGCCAGCAGCCCCCGCCCAGCGGGAGGTTTGAACACCGGGGAGCTGTTTTTT.

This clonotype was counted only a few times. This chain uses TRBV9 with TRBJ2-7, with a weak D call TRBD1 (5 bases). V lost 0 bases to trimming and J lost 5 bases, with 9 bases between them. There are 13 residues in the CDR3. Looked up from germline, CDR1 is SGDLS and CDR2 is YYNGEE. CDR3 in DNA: TGTGCCAGCAGCGTAGCCAGGGCCGACGAGCAGTACTTC. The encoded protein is CASSVARADEQYF.

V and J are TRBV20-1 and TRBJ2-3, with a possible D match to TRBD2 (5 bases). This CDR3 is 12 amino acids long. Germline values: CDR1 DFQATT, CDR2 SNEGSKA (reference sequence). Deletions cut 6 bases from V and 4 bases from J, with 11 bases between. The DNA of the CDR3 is TGCAGTGCCAGACGGGGATCAGATACGCAGTATTTT. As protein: CSARRGSDTQYF.

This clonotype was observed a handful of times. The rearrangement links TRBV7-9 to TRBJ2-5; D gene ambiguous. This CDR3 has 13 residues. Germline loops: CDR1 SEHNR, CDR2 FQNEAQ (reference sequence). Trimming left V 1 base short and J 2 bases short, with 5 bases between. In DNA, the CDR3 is TGTGCCAGCAGCTTAGACGTACAAGAGACCCAGTACTTC. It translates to CASSLDVQETQYF.

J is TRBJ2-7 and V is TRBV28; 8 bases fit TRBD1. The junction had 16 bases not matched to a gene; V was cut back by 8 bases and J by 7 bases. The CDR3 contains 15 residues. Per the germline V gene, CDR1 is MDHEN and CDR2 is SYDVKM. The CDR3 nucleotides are TGTGCCAGCCCTCCCCGAGGACAGGGTTTAAATGAGCAGTACTTC. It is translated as CASPPRGQGLNEQYF.

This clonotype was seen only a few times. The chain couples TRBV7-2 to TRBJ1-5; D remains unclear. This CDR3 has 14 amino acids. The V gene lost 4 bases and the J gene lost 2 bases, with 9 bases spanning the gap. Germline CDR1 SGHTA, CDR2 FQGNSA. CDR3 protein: CASSSYRGNQPQHF. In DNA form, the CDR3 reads TGTGCCAGCAGCTCCTATCGGGGCAATCAGCCCCAGCATTTT.

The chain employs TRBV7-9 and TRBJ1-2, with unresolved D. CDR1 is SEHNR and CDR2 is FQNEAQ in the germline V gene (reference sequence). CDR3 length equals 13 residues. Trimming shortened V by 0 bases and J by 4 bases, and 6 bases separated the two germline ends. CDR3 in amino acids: CASSLASSYGYTF. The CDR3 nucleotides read TGTGCCAGCAGCTTAGCGAGTTCCTATGGCTACACCTTC.

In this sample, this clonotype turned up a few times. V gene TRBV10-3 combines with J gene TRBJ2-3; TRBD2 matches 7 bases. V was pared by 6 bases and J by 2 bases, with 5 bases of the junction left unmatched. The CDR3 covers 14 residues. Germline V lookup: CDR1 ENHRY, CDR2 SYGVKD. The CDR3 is CAIRSGTNTDTQYF. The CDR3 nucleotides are TGTGCCATCAGATCCGGGACTAACACAGATACGCAGTATTTT.

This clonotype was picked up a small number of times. CDR3 region: CASSLNGVANQPQHF. In DNA, the CDR3 is TGCGCCAGCAGCTTAAACGGGGTCGCGAATCAGCCCCAGCATTTT. The chain carries TRBV5-1 and TRBJ1-5; D is unresolved. V dropped 2 bases and J dropped 4 bases, with 13 bases sitting between them. In germline, CDR1 is SGHRS, CDR2 YFSETQ. The CDR3 runs 15 residues.